The TCR beta chain described here comes from a study of blood T cell repertoires in COVID-19. Using immunoSEQ multiplex PCR, the repertoire was profiled, and TCRdb retains in-frame clones only, with some absent. Seen here are approximately 250,000 clones, roughly nine tenths observed once, and the top ten hold about 8.7%. This TCR came from a man aged 40-49 years with active or convalescent COVID-19. Sequences were obtained from peripheral blood.

CDR3 sequence (DNA): TGCGCCAGCAGCTTGGGGACAGGGGAGGACGAGCAGTACTTC. This encodes CASSLGTGEDEQYF. The rearrangement joins TRBV5-1 to TRBJ2-7; 9 bases align to TRBD1. The CDR3 covers 14 residues. Germline V lookup: CDR1 SGHRS, CDR2 YFSETQ. Germline trimming cut 0 bases from V and 5 bases from J; bases unmatched to any gene: 3.